This paragraph reports one TCR beta chain. What it recognizes is unknown. Primers: 60 Vbeta forward and 13 Jbeta reverse. The protocol was immunoSEQ multiplex PCR, while the TCRdb copy is restricted to in-frame clones and leaves out a portion. Seen here are 100,000 to 130,000 clones, 60% to 75% observed once, and the top ten hold roughly 7.8%. Looked up from germline, CDR1 is SNHLY and CDR2 is FYNNEI. This CDR3 comprises 14 residues. V was shortened by 3 bases and J by 5 bases, with 11 bases between the two germline ends. The data derive from a study of cytomegalovirus exposure and HLA in healthy donors. Study overall: An earlier analysis found some 100 million unique TCR beta sequences from approximately 200 million T cells. The study's findings and limits: In a later analysis, parvovirus B19, influenza, CMV and Epstein-Barr virus appeared linked to several top co-occurrence clusters. Later analysis showed TCR association rates varying by HLA locus, highest for DRB1 and lowest for HLA-C.

What was sequenced was PBMCs. The chain employs TRBV2 and TRBJ1-5; the D gene is possibly TRBD1 (5 bases). The sequence was collected from a man aged 30-40 years in good health and CMV-seronegative. As DNA, the CDR3 is TGTGCCAGCAGTGATCGGACAAGAGATCAGCCCCAGCATTTT. Protein product: CASSDRTRDQPQHF.